This TCR beta chain was sequenced in a study of identical twins. The CDR3 extends over 16 amino acids. Deletions cut 0 bases from V and 2 bases from J, with 14 bases between. CDR1 MNHEY and CDR2 SVGAGI come from the germline V gene. Via MiXCR, TCRdb re-called the 5' RACE reads, giving one row per CDR3 protein. This sample carries 200,000 to 250,000 distinct CDR3 sequences, more than 6.5% of them seen once, and the ten largest clones take 1.9%. As concerns this clonotype: Its antigen is unidentified.

Overall study results and limits: Conclusions were drawn cross-sectionally by statistical analysis, without following the same donors.

These data were also filed under a second study, of yellow fever vaccine responses in identical twins.

The sequenced sample consisted of memory (CD45RO+) T cells sorted from blood. The origin of this receptor is a woman aged 18-29 years in good health. The chain is built from TRBV6-5 and TRBJ2-7; a possible D gene is TRBD2 (5 bases). The CDR3 loop reads CASSYSRVAEAYEQYF. CDR3 nucleotides: TGTGCCAGCAGTTACTCGAGGGTAGCAGAGGCCTACGAGCAGTACTTC.